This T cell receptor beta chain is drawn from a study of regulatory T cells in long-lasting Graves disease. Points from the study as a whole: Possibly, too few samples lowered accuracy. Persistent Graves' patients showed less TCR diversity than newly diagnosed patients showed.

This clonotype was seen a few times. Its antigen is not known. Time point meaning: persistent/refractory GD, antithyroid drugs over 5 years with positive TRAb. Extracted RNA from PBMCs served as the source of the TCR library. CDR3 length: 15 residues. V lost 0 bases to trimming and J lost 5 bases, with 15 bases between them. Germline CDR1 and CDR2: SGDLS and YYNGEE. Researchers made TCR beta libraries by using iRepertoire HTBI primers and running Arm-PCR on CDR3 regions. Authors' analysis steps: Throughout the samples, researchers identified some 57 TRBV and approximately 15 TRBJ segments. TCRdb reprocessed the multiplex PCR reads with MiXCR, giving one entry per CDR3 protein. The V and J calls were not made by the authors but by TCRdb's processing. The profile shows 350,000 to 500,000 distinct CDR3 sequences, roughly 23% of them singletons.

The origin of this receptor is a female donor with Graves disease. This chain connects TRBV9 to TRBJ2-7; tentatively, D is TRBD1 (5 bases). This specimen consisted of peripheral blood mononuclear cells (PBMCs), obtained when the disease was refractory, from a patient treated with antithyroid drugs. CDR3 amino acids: CASSVGPQARDEQYF. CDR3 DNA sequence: TGTGCCAGCAGCGTAGGCCCCCAGGCCAGGGACGAGCAGTACTTC.